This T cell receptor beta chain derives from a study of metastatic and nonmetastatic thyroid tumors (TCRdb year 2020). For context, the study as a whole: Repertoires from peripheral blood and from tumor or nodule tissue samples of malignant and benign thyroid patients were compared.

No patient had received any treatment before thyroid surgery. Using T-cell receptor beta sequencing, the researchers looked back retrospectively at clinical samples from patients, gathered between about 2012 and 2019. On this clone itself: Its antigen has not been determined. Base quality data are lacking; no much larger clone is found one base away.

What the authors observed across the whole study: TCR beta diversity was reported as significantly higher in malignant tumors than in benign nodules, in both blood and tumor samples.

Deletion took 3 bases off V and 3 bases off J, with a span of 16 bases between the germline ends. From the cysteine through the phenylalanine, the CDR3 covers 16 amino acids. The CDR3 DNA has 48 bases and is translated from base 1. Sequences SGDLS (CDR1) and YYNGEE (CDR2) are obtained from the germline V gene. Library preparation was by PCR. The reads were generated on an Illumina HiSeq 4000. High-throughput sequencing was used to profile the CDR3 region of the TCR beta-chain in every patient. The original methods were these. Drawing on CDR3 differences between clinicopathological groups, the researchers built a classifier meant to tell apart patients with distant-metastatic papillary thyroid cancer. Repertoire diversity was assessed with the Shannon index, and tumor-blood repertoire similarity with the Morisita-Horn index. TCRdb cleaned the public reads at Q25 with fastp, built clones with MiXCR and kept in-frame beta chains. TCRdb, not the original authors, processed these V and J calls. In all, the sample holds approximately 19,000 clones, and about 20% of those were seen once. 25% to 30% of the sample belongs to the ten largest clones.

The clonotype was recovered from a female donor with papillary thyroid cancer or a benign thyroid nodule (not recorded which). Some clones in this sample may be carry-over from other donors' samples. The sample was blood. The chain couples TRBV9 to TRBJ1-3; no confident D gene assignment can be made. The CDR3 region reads CASSARAAPVGNTIYF. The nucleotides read TGTGCCAGCAGCGCTCGAGCAGCACCAGTTGGAAACACCATATATTTT.